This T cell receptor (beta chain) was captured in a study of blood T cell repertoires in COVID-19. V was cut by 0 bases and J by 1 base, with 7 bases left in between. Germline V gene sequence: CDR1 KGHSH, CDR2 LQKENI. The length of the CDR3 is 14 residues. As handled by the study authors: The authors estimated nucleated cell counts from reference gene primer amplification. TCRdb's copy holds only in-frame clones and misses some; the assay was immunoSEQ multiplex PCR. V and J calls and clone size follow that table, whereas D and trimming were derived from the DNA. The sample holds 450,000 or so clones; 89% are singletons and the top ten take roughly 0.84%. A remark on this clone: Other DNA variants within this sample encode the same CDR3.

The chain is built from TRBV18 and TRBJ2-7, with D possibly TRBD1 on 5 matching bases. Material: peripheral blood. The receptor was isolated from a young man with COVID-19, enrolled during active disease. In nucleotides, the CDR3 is TGTGCCAGCTCACCACCGGCAGGGTCCTACGAGCAGTACTTC. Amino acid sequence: CASSPPAGSYEQYF.